This is a list of T cell receptor beta chains from one sample in a study of OX40 agonist ivuxolimab in advanced cancers. The repertoire was sequenced with immunoSEQ multiplex PCR; TCRdb's copy has only in-frame clones and lacks some. The sample yields 30,000 to 40,000 clones, around four fifths seen once. The input for sequencing was CD4+ or CD8+ T cells sorted from blood, taken in a trial of the OX40 agonist ivuxolimab. The receptor set was obtained from an adult with an advanced solid tumor such as melanoma, head and neck, liver or kidney cancer. CDR3s include the opening cysteine and the closing phenylalanine or tryptophan. D genes are given only for firm matches. Some rows mark clone size as missing; the rest say once, few, many or name a class of expanded clone.

TRBJ2-7 | TRBV4-1 | - | - | CASSQDEGTLYEQYF | TGCGCCAGCAGCCAAGATGAGGGAACACTCTACGAGCAGTACTTC
TRBJ2-4 | TRBV27 | - | - | CASSSLLAKNIQYF | TGTGCCAGCAGTAGCCTACTAGCCAAAAACATTCAGTACTTC
TRBJ1-5 | TRBV19 | TRBD1 | - | CASSAGTVLSNQPQHF | TGTGCCAGTAGTGCCGGGACAGTTTTAAGCAATCAGCCCCAGCATTTT
TRBJ2-5 | TRBV7-8 | TRBD2 | - | CASSSASGRGTQYF | TGTGCCAGCAGCTCCGCTAGCGGGAGAGGGACCCAGTACTTC
TRBJ1-1 | TRBV6-6 | - | - | CASTFGTSNSEAFF | TGTGCCAGCACCTTCGGGACATCGAATTCTGAAGCTTTCTTT
TRBJ2-4 | TRBV25-1 | TRBD2 | - | CASSELPSSGVTKNIQYF | TGTGCCAGCAGTGAACTTCCCTCTAGCGGTGTGACCAAAAACATTCAGTACTTC
TRBJ2-5 | TRBV13 | TRBD2 | few | CASSLGPSGEETQYF | TGTGCCAGCAGCTTAGGCCCTAGCGGGGAAGAGACCCAGTACTTC
TRBJ2-7 | TRBV7-7 | - | - | CASSLVGEQYF | TGTGCTAGCAGCTTAGTGGGCGAGCAGTACTTC
TRBJ2-5 | TRBV6-1 | - | - | CASSDWGEQETQYF | TGTGCCAGCAGTGATTGGGGGGAACAAGAGACCCAGTACTTC
TRBJ1-4 | TRBV4-3 | - | few | CASSQDWGFNEKLFF | TGCGCCAGCAGCCAAGATTGGGGATTTAATGAAAAACTGTTTTTT
TRBJ2-7 | TRBV5-4 | TRBD2 | - | CASSRGPGTSNYEQYF | TGTGCCAGCAGCCGGGGTCCCGGGACTAGCAACTACGAGCAGTACTTC
TRBJ2-2 | TRBV6-4 | - | few | CASTLNENGELFF | TGTGCCAGCACCTTGAATGAGAACGGGGAGCTGTTTTTT
TRBJ2-2 | TRBV30 | TRBD1 | - | CAWSTGAGTGELFF | TGTGCCTGGAGCACAGGGGCAGGCACCGGGGAGCTGTTTTTT
TRBJ2-7 | TRBV27 | - | - | CASSFSTGYELSEQYF | TGTGCCAGCAGTTTCTCCACAGGGTATGAGTTAAGCGAGCAGTACTTC
TRBJ2-3 | TRBV14 | TRBD2 | - | CASSHVPPGLAGADTQYF | TGTGCCAGCAGCCACGTCCCGCCGGGACTAGCGGGAGCAGATACGCAGTATTTT
TRBJ2-1 | TRBV19 | TRBD2 | - | CASRGLSGTDSTPSYNEQFF | TGTGCCAGTAGGGGACTATCCGGGACTGATTCTACCCCCTCCTACAATGAGCAGTTCTTC
TRBJ1-1 | TRBV6-6 | - | - | CAILFTGRKNTEAFF | TGTGCCATCCTGTTCACGGGCAGAAAGAACACTGAAGCTTTCTTT
TRBJ1-1 | TRBV25-1 | - | - | CASSEGGNTEAFF | TGTGCCAGCAGTGAGGGCGGGAACACTGAAGCTTTCTTT
TRBJ2-7 | TRBV6-6 | - | - | CASSGGLLQYF | TGTGCCAGCAGTGGGGGCTTACTGCAGTACTTC
TRBJ2-2 | TRBV6-6 | - | - | CASSYLDTGELFF | TGTGCCAGCAGTTACTTGGACACCGGGGAGCTGTTTTTT
TRBJ2-5 | TRBV6-5 | TRBD1 | - | CASSYSQGAWEQYF | TGTGCCAGCAGTTACTCACAGGGGGCCTGGGAGCAGTACTTC
TRBJ1-6 | TRBV7-8 | TRBD1 | - | CASSFPSTGVESSYNSPLHF | TGTGCCAGCAGCTTCCCTTCGACAGGGGTGGAAAGCTCCTATAATTCACCCCTCCACTTT
TRBJ2-3 | TRBV7-3 | TRBD2 | - | CASSLKTSGGARTQYF | TGTGCCAGCAGCCTAAAGACTAGCGGGGGGGCCCGTACGCAGTATTTT
TRBJ1-5 | TRBV7-9 | - | - | CASSPEGGQPQHF | TGTGCCAGCAGCCCCGAGGGGGGACAGCCCCAGCATTTT
TRBJ2-7 | TRBV2 | TRBD2 | once | CASSAVPSGTYEQYF | TGTGCCAGCAGTGCCGTCCCTAGCGGGACGTACGAGCAGTACTTC
TRBJ1-2 | TRBV4-1 | TRBD1 | medium-sized | CASSQLQGASNYGYTF | TGCGCCAGCAGCCAGCTACAGGGGGCTTCTAACTATGGCTACACCTTC
TRBJ2-7 | TRBV14 | - | few | CASSQGVRGYEQYF | TGTGCCAGCAGCCAAGGTGTTCGAGGGTACGAGCAGTACTTC
TRBJ1-4 | TRBV19 | - | - | CASGDTAFETATNEKLFF | TGTGCCAGTGGAGATACTGCCTTCGAGACTGCAACTAATGAAAAACTGTTTTTT
TRBJ2-3 | TRBV5-1 | - | few | CASSLVGGPDTQYF | TGCGCCAGCAGCTTGGTAGGGGGGCCAGATACGCAGTATTTT
TRBJ2-7 | TRBV6-5 | TRBD2 | - | CASSSSGISYEQYF | TGTGCCAGCAGTTCTAGCGGGATCTCCTACGAGCAGTACTTC